This is a list of T cell receptor beta chains from one sample in a study of T cells in Graves' hyperthyroidism and ophthalmopathy. One entry per CDR3 protein, called by TCRdb with MiXCR from the multiplex PCR reads. The data hold around 450,000 distinct CDR3 sequences, with approximately 14% observed a single time. The sequenced sample was blood. All receptors derive from a woman between 18 and 29 years old with Graves' hyperthyroidism. Both conserved end residues are part of each CDR3. A D gene is named only where the DNA matches it firmly. Clone size appears in some rows only: once, few, many, or a class for an expanded clone.

-	TRBV12-5	TRBJ2-2	-	TGTGCTAGTGGTACAAACCCACAGGCCTCACAGGGGGAGCTGTTTTTT	CASGTNPQASQGELFF
many	TRBV28	TRBJ1-4	-	TGTGCCAGCAGTTTCTGGGGAGTAGGGGAAAAACTGTTTTTT	CASSFWGVGEKLFF
-	TRBV5-1	TRBJ2-5	-	TGCGCCAGCAGCTTTTTAGGACAAATCCAAGAGACCCAGTACTTC	CASSFLGQIQETQYF
many	TRBV12-3/TRBV12-4	TRBJ2-6	TRBD1	TGTGCCAGCAGTTTATACGGGACAGGGCGCTCTGGGGCCAACGTCCTGACTTTC	CASSLYGTGRSGANVLTF
many	TRBV28	TRBJ2-7	TRBD1	TGTGCCAGCAGTTGGACAGGGCCGAACGAGCAGTACTTC	CASSWTGPNEQYF
many	TRBV20-1	TRBJ2-1	TRBD2	TGCAGTGCGACCCGACTAGCGGGAGATGTACACAATGAGCAGTTCTTC	CSATRLAGDVHNEQFF
many	TRBV7-9	TRBJ2-7	-	TGTGCCAGCAGCGAAGGGGTGGCCGCGAGGCAGTACTTC	CASSEGVAARQYF
many	TRBV5-1	TRBJ2-2	-	TGCGCCAGCAGCCCGGGGGCCTACCGGCGGCCGAACACCGGGGAGCTGTTTTTT	CASSPGAYRRPNTGELFF
many	TRBV5-1	TRBJ1-4	-	TGCGCCAGCAGCTTGCCAGGAAGGGAAAAACTGTTTTTT	CASSLPGREKLFF
-	TRBV2	TRBJ1-3	TRBD1	TGTGCCAGCAGTGAAGGTCACAGGGGGCGCTGGGGAAACACCATATATTTT	CASSEGHRGRWGNTIYF
few	TRBV14	TRBJ2-6	-	TGTGCCAGCAGCCAAGGGTTGGGGGCCAACGTCCTGACTTTC	CASSQGLGANVLTF
few	TRBV4-1	TRBJ1-6	-	TGCGCCAGCAGCCAACCTCTGGGGAAGGTAGATTCACCCCTCCACTTT	CASSQPLGKVDSPLHF
many	TRBV27	TRBJ2-1	TRBD2	TGTGCCAGCACCGGGGGGGGGGCCTACAATGAGCAGTTCTTC	CASTGGGAYNEQFF
many	TRBV5-1	TRBJ1-5	-	TGCGCCAGCAGCGTCGAGGGAAGGGGGGATCAGCCCCAGCATTTT	CASSVEGRGDQPQHF
few	TRBV12-3/TRBV12-4	TRBJ2-7	-	TGTGCCAGCAGTCTCCGGGTCACCTACAAGCAGTACTTC	CASSLRVTYKQYF
many	TRBV12-3/TRBV12-4	TRBJ2-1	-	TGTGCCAGCACTCACGGTCCGGACCCGTCCTACAATGAGCAGTTCTTC	CASTHGPDPSYNEQFF
many	TRBV15	TRBJ2-5	-	TGTGCCACCAGCAGACCCCCCCTCCAAGAGACCCAGTACTTC	CATSRPPLQETQYF
many	TRBV18	TRBJ2-1	-	TGTGCCAGCTCCCCCTCCAACTCCTACAATGAGCAGTTCTTC	CASSPSNSYNEQFF
many	TRBV30	TRBJ2-2	-	TGTGCCTGGAGTCGTAACACCGGGGAGCTGTTTTTT	CAWSRNTGELFF
-	TRBV2	TRBJ1-5	-	TGTGCCAGCAGAGCACAGGGAAATCAGCCCCAGCATTTT	CASRAQGNQPQHF
few	TRBV29-1	TRBJ2-7	-	TGCAGCGTTGTCGGTGAATCCTCCTACGAGCAGTACTTC	CSVVGESSYEQYF
many	TRBV7-9	TRBJ1-2	-	TGTGCCAGCAGCCCCGGGGCGGGCGACTATGGCTACACCTTC	CASSPGAGDYGYTF
many	TRBV20-1	TRBJ1-1	-	TGCAGTGCTTCTAGAGGTAATCTGAACACTGAAGCTTTCTTT	CSASRGNLNTEAFF
many	TRBV24-1	TRBJ1-5	TRBD1	TGTGCCACCAGTGATCGACCCCAGACAGGGTACGGCCCTATGTCCCCTATACGCAATCAGCCCCAGCATTTT	CATSDRPQTGYGPMSPIRNQPQHF